This T cell receptor (beta chain) was identified in a study of blood T cell repertoires in COVID-19. Study-wide context: Both acute and convalescent COVID-19 samples were obtained from the United States, Italy and Spain. T cells, B-cell-depleted T cells, or PBMCs provided the cDNA or gDNA that served as material.

Patients from Seattle were sampled longitudinally, starting during active infection. In the original workflow: Nucleated cell counts were estimated from reference gene primer amplification. Measured with immunoSEQ multiplex PCR; TCRdb has only the in-frame clones, and not every one. The V and J calls and clone size were taken over from that table, and D and trimming were inferred from the DNA. The sample includes approximately 250,000 clones, around 88% seen only once; the top ten take approximately 6.2%. CDR1 and CDR2 from the germline V gene are SGHTA and FQGNSA. The J segment lost 4 bases and the V segment lost 6 bases, leaving 6 bases of the junction unmatched. CDR3 length equals 16 residues.

Sequencing was performed on peripheral blood. The V call is TRBV7-2, the J call TRBJ2-5; the match to TRBD2 covers 15 bases. The TCR was taken from a woman aged 80 or older with COVID-19, enrolled during active disease. In nucleotides, the CDR3 is TGTGCCAGCAGTGGACTAGCGGGGGGGCCAGGAGAGACCCAGTACTTC. As protein: CASSGLAGGPGETQYF.